This is a list of T cell receptor beta chains from one sample in a study of spatial heterogeneity in lung cancer. In TCRdb, the 5' RACE reads were re-called with MiXCR into one record per CDR3 protein. The table includes 39,000 or so distinct CDR3 sequences, 10% to 13% detected once. The sample was PBMCs, taken at follow-up. The receptors here all came from a female donor with early-stage non-small cell lung cancer. CDR3s include the opening cysteine and the closing phenylalanine or tryptophan. Fields, in order: D gene, V gene, clone size, J gene, CDR3 protein, CDR3 DNA. D genes are given only for firm matches. Only part of the rows carry a size: once, few, many, or a class if the clone is expanded.

-	TRBV2	few	TRBJ1-2	CASSESRGGTGYTF	TGTGCCAGCAGTGAGTCGCGGGGAGGGACCGGCTACACCTTC
-	TRBV7-9	few	TRBJ2-5	CASSFFKLARQETQYF	TGTGCCAGCAGCTTTTTCAAACTAGCTAGGCAAGAGACCCAGTACTTC
TRBD1	TRBV4-3	-	TRBJ1-1	CASSRETGFETEAFF	TGCGCCAGCAGCCGAGAGACAGGGTTCGAAACTGAAGCTTTCTTT
-	TRBV12-3/TRBV12-4	-	TRBJ2-7	CASSRGREQYF	TGTGCCAGCAGCAGGGGCCGGGAGCAGTACTTC
TRBD1	TRBV27	many	TRBJ1-1	CASSFRGGTEAFF	TGTGCCAGCAGTTTCAGGGGGGGCACTGAAGCTTTCTTT
TRBD2	TRBV18	many	TRBJ2-5	CASSGGAQETQYF	TGTGCCAGCTCCGGGGGGGCCCAAGAGACCCAGTACTTC
-	TRBV29-1	few	TRBJ2-3	CSVEEHPAYTDTQYF	TGCAGCGTTGAAGAACACCCCGCCTACACAGATACGCAGTATTTT
TRBD1	TRBV5-1	many	TRBJ1-5	CASSWTGGQPQHF	TGCGCCAGCAGCTGGACAGGGGGACAGCCCCAGCATTTT
TRBD1	TRBV7-9	medium-sized	TRBJ2-5	CASSWTGRGETQYF	TGTGCCAGCAGCTGGACAGGACGAGGAGAGACCCAGTACTTC
-	TRBV20-1	few	TRBJ1-5	CSARDGAQYSNQPQHF	TGCAGTGCTAGAGATGGGGCCCAGTATAGCAATCAGCCCCAGCATTTT
-	TRBV6-5	few	TRBJ2-5	CASSPRWQETQYF	TGTGCCAGCAGTCCTCGATGGCAGGAGACCCAGTACTTC
TRBD1	TRBV13	few	TRBJ2-1	CASSSAGTGVSEQFF	TGTGCCAGCAGCTCCGCCGGGACAGGGGTGAGTGAGCAGTTCTTC
TRBD1	TRBV6-1	few	TRBJ2-3	CASTATGGWTDTQYF	TGTGCCAGCACCGCTACAGGGGGATGGACAGATACGCAGTATTTT
TRBD1	TRBV5-1	-	TRBJ2-5	CASSRTGGSLQETQYF	TGCGCCAGCAGCCGGACAGGGGGCTCCTTACAAGAGACCCAGTACTTC
-	TRBV3-1	few	TRBJ2-5	CASSQEGSSGEYF	TGTGCCAGCAGCCAAGAAGGTAGCTCGGGGGAGTACTTC
-	TRBV5-1	-	TRBJ2-5	CASSPGQIQETQYF	TGCGCCAGCAGCCCCGGACAGATCCAAGAGACCCAGTACTTC
-	TRBV9	few	TRBJ2-2	CASSVAAGGGELFF	TGTGCCAGCAGCGTAGCGGCCGGAGGCGGGGAGCTGTTTTTT
-	TRBV7-2	-	TRBJ2-4	CASMQALVGGIQYF	TGTGCCAGCATGCAGGCCCTTGTGGGGGGCATTCAGTACTTC
TRBD2	TRBV29-1	-	TRBJ2-5	CSVKPGLASKQETQYF	TGCAGCGTTAAGCCGGGACTAGCGAGCAAACAAGAGACCCAGTACTTC
-	TRBV19	-	TRBJ1-5	CAASRGVGNQPQHF	TGTGCCGCCTCAAGGGGAGTCGGCAATCAGCCCCAGCATTTT
TRBD1	TRBV7-9	many	TRBJ1-2	CASSLDSGRGLGYTF	TGTGCCAGCAGCTTAGATTCGGGCAGGGGGCTTGGCTACACCTTC
-	TRBV20-1	-	TRBJ2-5	CSARVLMKPQETQYF	TGCAGTGCTAGAGTTCTAATGAAGCCCCAAGAGACCCAGTACTTC